Listed below are T cell receptor beta chains from one sample, sequenced in a study of OX40 agonist ivuxolimab in advanced cancers. Only in-frame clones appear in the TCRdb table, and some are missing; sequencing was by immunoSEQ multiplex PCR. The sample shows roughly 23,000 clones, 84% of them seen only once. This material consisted of CD4+ or CD8+ T cells sorted from blood, taken in a trial of the OX40 agonist ivuxolimab. These TCRs come from an adult with an advanced solid tumor such as melanoma, head and neck, liver or kidney cancer. CDR3s include the opening cysteine and the closing phenylalanine or tryptophan. A D gene is named only where the DNA matches it firmly. Size is omitted from some rows. Given values are once, few, many or a class for expanded clones.

D gene: -
J gene: TRBJ1-5
V gene: TRBV6-1
CDR3 length: 17
clone size: -
CDR3 protein: CASSEALPLKYNQPQHF
CDR3 DNA: TGTGCCAGCAGTGAAGCGTTACCCCTGAAGTACAATCAGCCCCAGCATTTT

D gene: -
J gene: TRBJ1-1
V gene: TRBV12-5
CDR3 length: 14
clone size: -
CDR3 protein: CASGLNPGTIEAFF
CDR3 DNA: TGTGCTAGTGGTTTGAATCCCGGGACAATTGAAGCTTTCTTT

D gene: -
J gene: TRBJ1-1
V gene: TRBV6-5
CDR3 length: 13
clone size: -
CDR3 protein: CASSYGGRTEAFF
CDR3 DNA: TGTGCCAGCAGTTACGGGGGCCGCACTGAAGCTTTCTTT

D gene: -
J gene: TRBJ1-2
V gene: TRBV28
CDR3 length: 14
clone size: -
CDR3 protein: CASSFEWAAYGYTF
CDR3 DNA: TGTGCCAGCAGTTTTGAATGGGCAGCCTATGGCTACACCTTC

D gene: -
J gene: TRBJ2-1
V gene: TRBV9
CDR3 length: 15
clone size: -
CDR3 protein: CASSVGGATGNEQFF
CDR3 DNA: TGTGCCAGCAGCGTAGGCGGGGCCACAGGGAATGAGCAGTTCTTC

D gene: -
J gene: TRBJ2-7
V gene: TRBV11-2
CDR3 length: 14
clone size: -
CDR3 protein: CASSFSSGTYEQYF
CDR3 DNA: TGTGCCAGCAGCTTCTCATCAGGGACCTACGAGCAGTACTTC

D gene: TRBD1
J gene: TRBJ1-2
V gene: TRBV27
CDR3 length: 15
clone size: few
CDR3 protein: CASSFGTGGHFGYTF
CDR3 DNA: TGTGCCAGCAGTTTCGGGACAGGGGGCCACTTTGGCTACACCTTC

D gene: -
J gene: TRBJ2-7
V gene: TRBV6-1
CDR3 length: 11
clone size: -
CDR3 protein: CASRYSYEQYF
CDR3 DNA: TGTGCCAGCAGATACTCCTACGAGCAGTACTTC

D gene: TRBD2
J gene: TRBJ2-7
V gene: TRBV7-9
CDR3 length: 19
clone size: -
CDR3 protein: CASSSLTSGDIGTVYEQYF
CDR3 DNA: TGTGCCAGCAGCTCCCTGACTAGCGGGGATATCGGAACAGTCTACGAGCAGTACTTC

D gene: TRBD2
J gene: TRBJ2-7
V gene: TRBV5-5
CDR3 length: 17
clone size: -
CDR3 protein: CASSLVFGGGSFYEQYF
CDR3 DNA: TGTGCCAGCAGCTTGGTCTTCGGCGGGGGAAGCTTCTACGAGCAGTACTTC

D gene: TRBD1
J gene: TRBJ2-7
V gene: TRBV7-9
CDR3 length: 15
clone size: once
CDR3 protein: CASSSTTGNSYEQYF
CDR3 DNA: TGTGCCAGCAGCTCGACGACAGGGAACTCCTACGAGCAGTACTTC

D gene: TRBD2
J gene: TRBJ2-5
V gene: TRBV9
CDR3 length: 14
clone size: -
CDR3 protein: CASTGEGKEETQYF
CDR3 DNA: TGTGCCAGCACGGGGGAGGGGAAAGAAGAGACCCAGTACTTC

D gene: TRBD2
J gene: TRBJ2-5
V gene: TRBV7-9
CDR3 length: 16
clone size: -
CDR3 protein: CASSLGERGRGETQYF
CDR3 DNA: TGTGCCAGCAGCTTGGGAGAGCGGGGACGGGGAGAGACCCAGTACTTC

D gene: TRBD1
J gene: TRBJ1-5
V gene: TRBV28
CDR3 length: 14
clone size: -
CDR3 protein: CASRLQGGLQPQHF
CDR3 DNA: TGTGCCAGCAGGCTCCAGGGGGGTCTTCAGCCCCAGCATTTT

D gene: -
J gene: TRBJ2-1
V gene: TRBV5-1
CDR3 length: 11
clone size: -
CDR3 protein: CASSFRNEQFF
CDR3 DNA: TGCGCCAGCAGCTTCAGGAATGAGCAGTTCTTC

D gene: -
J gene: TRBJ1-2
V gene: TRBV5-4
CDR3 length: 16
clone size: -
CDR3 protein: CASSLEGGLANYGYTF
CDR3 DNA: TGTGCCAGCAGCTTGGAGGGGGGGTTGGCTAACTATGGCTACACCTTC

D gene: TRBD2
J gene: TRBJ2-7
V gene: TRBV28
CDR3 length: 17
clone size: -
CDR3 protein: CASSFSAGDPSDYEQYF
CDR3 DNA: TGTGCCAGCAGTTTCTCAGCGGGGGACCCGAGCGACTACGAGCAGTACTTC

D gene: TRBD1
J gene: TRBJ2-1
V gene: TRBV5-1
CDR3 length: 12
clone size: -
CDR3 protein: CASSERGPEQFF
CDR3 DNA: TGCGCCAGCAGCGAGAGGGGGCCTGAGCAGTTCTTC

D gene: TRBD1
J gene: TRBJ2-2
V gene: TRBV23-1
CDR3 length: 20
clone size: -
CDR3 protein: CASSQSPETGGRRWTGELFF
CDR3 DNA: TGCGCCAGCAGTCAGTCCCCCGAGACAGGGGGCCGTCGTTGGACCGGGGAGCTGTTTTTT

D gene: -
J gene: TRBJ1-6
V gene: TRBV4-2
CDR3 length: 14
clone size: few
CDR3 protein: CASSLARDNSPLHF
CDR3 DNA: TGTGCCAGCAGCTTAGCGCGGGACAATTCACCCCTCCACTTT

D gene: TRBD2
J gene: TRBJ2-3
V gene: TRBV5-1
CDR3 length: 16
clone size: -
CDR3 protein: CASSLVAGWGTDTQYF
CDR3 DNA: TGCGCCAGCAGCTTGGTAGCGGGCTGGGGCACAGATACGCAGTATTTT

D gene: -
J gene: TRBJ1-3
V gene: TRBV12-5
CDR3 length: 16
clone size: -
CDR3 protein: CASGLLAGDPGNTIYF
CDR3 DNA: TGTGCTAGTGGTTTGCTCGCCGGGGACCCTGGAAACACCATATATTTT

D gene: -
J gene: TRBJ1-5
V gene: TRBV7-9
CDR3 length: 14
clone size: few
CDR3 protein: CASSLGENNQPQHF
CDR3 DNA: TGTGCCAGCAGCTTAGGGGAAAACAATCAGCCCCAGCATTTT

D gene: -
J gene: TRBJ2-2
V gene: TRBV28
CDR3 length: 14
clone size: -
CDR3 protein: CASSLSTGYGELFF
CDR3 DNA: TGTGCCAGCAGTTTATCCACAGGGTACGGGGAGCTGTTTTTT

D gene: TRBD1
J gene: TRBJ2-7
V gene: TRBV5-3
CDR3 length: 13
clone size: once
CDR3 protein: CASSWTGTYEQYF
CDR3 DNA: TGTGCCAGCAGCTGGACAGGGACCTACGAGCAGTACTTC

D gene: -
J gene: TRBJ1-2
V gene: TRBV11-2
CDR3 length: 13
clone size: -
CDR3 protein: CASSLHNNYGYTF
CDR3 DNA: TGTGCCAGCAGCTTACACAATAACTATGGCTACACCTTC

D gene: -
J gene: TRBJ1-4
V gene: TRBV13
CDR3 length: 16
clone size: -
CDR3 protein: CASSSRDSGANEKLFF
CDR3 DNA: TGTGCCAGCAGCTCACGGGACTCGGGGGCTAATGAAAAACTGTTTTTT

D gene: -
J gene: TRBJ1-2
V gene: TRBV9
CDR3 length: 12
clone size: once
CDR3 protein: CASSVEGGGYTF
CDR3 DNA: TGTGCCAGCAGCGTAGAGGGGGGCGGCTACACCTTC

D gene: -
J gene: TRBJ1-5
V gene: TRBV2
CDR3 length: 13
clone size: -
CDR3 protein: CASSEAWGQPQHF
CDR3 DNA: TGTGCCAGCAGTGAAGCGTGGGGTCAGCCCCAGCATTTT

D gene: TRBD1
J gene: TRBJ1-5
V gene: TRBV12-5
CDR3 length: 18
clone size: -
CDR3 protein: CASGWTLYTGDSNQPQHF
CDR3 DNA: TGTGCTAGTGGTTGGACCCTTTATACAGGGGATAGCAATCAGCCCCAGCATTTT

D gene: -
J gene: TRBJ2-2
V gene: TRBV27
CDR3 length: 15
clone size: -
CDR3 protein: CASSLFPGLPGELFF
CDR3 DNA: TGTGCCAGCAGTTTATTCCCAGGGCTCCCCGGGGAGCTGTTTTTT

D gene: -
J gene: TRBJ1-2
V gene: TRBV30
CDR3 length: 14
clone size: few
CDR3 protein: CAWSGSLGLYGYTF
CDR3 DNA: TGTGCCTGGAGTGGGTCCCTAGGGCTCTATGGCTACACCTTC

D gene: -
J gene: TRBJ2-3
V gene: TRBV27
CDR3 length: 15
clone size: -
CDR3 protein: CASSLRWGELDTQYF
CDR3 DNA: TGTGCCAGCAGTTTAAGGTGGGGGGAGTTGGATACGCAGTATTTT

D gene: TRBD2
J gene: TRBJ2-1
V gene: TRBV28
CDR3 length: 17
clone size: -
CDR3 protein: CASRRQLAGGPEGEQFF
CDR3 DNA: TGTGCCAGCAGACGCCAACTAGCGGGGGGGCCGGAGGGTGAGCAGTTCTTC

D gene: TRBD1
J gene: TRBJ2-3
V gene: TRBV7-3
CDR3 length: 15
clone size: -
CDR3 protein: CASSSGTGATDTQYF
CDR3 DNA: TGTGCCAGCAGCTCCGGGACAGGGGCCACAGATACGCAGTATTTT

D gene: -
J gene: TRBJ1-5
V gene: TRBV12-5
CDR3 length: 15
clone size: -
CDR3 protein: CASGFTSGSGQPQHF
CDR3 DNA: TGTGCTAGTGGTTTCACTTCGGGGTCGGGTCAGCCCCAGCATTTT

D gene: TRBD1
J gene: TRBJ1-4
V gene: TRBV10-3
CDR3 length: 15
clone size: -
CDR3 protein: CAISDGQGLDEKLFF
CDR3 DNA: TGTGCCATCAGCGACGGACAGGGGCTCGATGAAAAACTGTTTTTT

D gene: -
J gene: TRBJ2-5
V gene: TRBV9
CDR3 length: 15
clone size: once
CDR3 protein: CASSVDRTDQETQYF
CDR3 DNA: TGTGCCAGCAGCGTAGATAGGACAGACCAAGAGACCCAGTACTTC

D gene: -
J gene: TRBJ2-1
V gene: TRBV5-1
CDR3 length: 14
clone size: -
CDR3 protein: CASSAWNSYNEQFF
CDR3 DNA: TGCGCCAGCAGCGCGTGGAACTCCTACAATGAGCAGTTCTTC

D gene: -
J gene: TRBJ2-7
V gene: TRBV20-1
CDR3 length: 11
clone size: -
CDR3 protein: CSWGSEDEQYF
CDR3 DNA: TGCAGTTGGGGTTCTGAGGACGAGCAGTACTTC

D gene: -
J gene: TRBJ2-7
V gene: TRBV6-6
CDR3 length: 13
clone size: -
CDR3 protein: CASSLEEGYEQYF
CDR3 DNA: TGTGCCAGCAGTTTGGAGGAAGGCTACGAGCAGTACTTC